Listed below are T cell receptor beta chains from one sample, sequenced in a study of blood T cell repertoires in COVID-19. Sequencing used immunoSEQ multiplex PCR; TCRdb keeps in-frame clones, though not all of them. The repertoire holds 250,000 to 300,000 clones, with around 90% as singletons. Sequencing used peripheral blood. The receptor source for this set is a woman aged 60 to 75 with COVID-19, enrolled during active disease. CDR3s include the opening cysteine and the closing phenylalanine or tryptophan. A D gene is named only where the DNA matches it firmly. Clone size, where shown, is once, few, many, or a class for clones that have expanded.

cdr3_length: 16
clone_size: NA
d_call: TRBD2
v_call: TRBV9
j_call: TRBJ2-1
cdr3_nt: TGTGCCAGCAGCGTAGGCGAGGGGACTACCGACAATGAGCAGTTCTTC
cdr3_aa: CASSVGEGTTDNEQFF

cdr3_length: 16
clone_size: NA
d_call: NA
v_call: TRBV28
j_call: TRBJ2-5
cdr3_nt: TGTGCCAGCAGCCAAGACAGTATCCCCCTCCAAGAGACCCAGTACTTC
cdr3_aa: CASSQDSIPLQETQYF

cdr3_length: 15
clone_size: NA
d_call: TRBD1
v_call: TRBV5-1
j_call: TRBJ1-5
cdr3_nt: TGCGCCAGCAGCACTCAGGGGGCTGTTGGTCAGCCCCAGCATTTT
cdr3_aa: CASSTQGAVGQPQHF

cdr3_length: 15
clone_size: NA
d_call: NA
v_call: TRBV6-1
j_call: TRBJ1-1
cdr3_nt: TGTGCCAGCAGTGAAGATTCGGGAGCTAACACTGAAGCTTTCTTT
cdr3_aa: CASSEDSGANTEAFF

cdr3_length: 18
clone_size: NA
d_call: TRBD2
v_call: TRBV7-9
j_call: TRBJ2-3
cdr3_nt: TGTGCCAGCAGCCCCGGACTAGCGGGAGGCCACCACACAGATACGCAGTATTTT
cdr3_aa: CASSPGLAGGHHTDTQYF

cdr3_length: 15
clone_size: once
d_call: NA
v_call: TRBV30
j_call: TRBJ2-6
cdr3_nt: TGTGCCTGGAGCACGGCAGGGTTCGGGGCCAACGTCCTGACTTTC
cdr3_aa: CAWSTAGFGANVLTF

cdr3_length: 15
clone_size: NA
d_call: NA
v_call: TRBV4-3
j_call: TRBJ2-5
cdr3_nt: TGCGCCAGCAGCCAAGTCCGGACTTTTGCGGAGACCCAGTACTTC
cdr3_aa: CASSQVRTFAETQYF

cdr3_length: 16
clone_size: NA
d_call: TRBD2
v_call: TRBV5-4
j_call: TRBJ2-1
cdr3_nt: TGTGCCAGCAGCCGCGGACTAGCGGACACCTACAATGAGCAGTTCTTC
cdr3_aa: CASSRGLADTYNEQFF

cdr3_length: 16
clone_size: once
d_call: NA
v_call: TRBV5-1
j_call: TRBJ2-3
cdr3_nt: TGCGCCAGCAGCTTGGATGGGCTAGCAGTCACAGATACGCAGTATTTT
cdr3_aa: CASSLDGLAVTDTQYF

cdr3_length: 13
clone_size: NA
d_call: TRBD1
v_call: TRBV10-3
j_call: TRBJ2-1
cdr3_nt: TGTGCCAGCGAGGGGGCTACGAGAAATGAGCAGTTCTTC
cdr3_aa: CASEGATRNEQFF

cdr3_length: 14
clone_size: NA
d_call: NA
v_call: TRBV11-2
j_call: TRBJ2-1
cdr3_nt: TGTGCCAGCAGCTTAAGCTCGAGGGTTAGTGAGCAGTTCTTC
cdr3_aa: CASSLSSRVSEQFF

cdr3_length: 13
clone_size: NA
d_call: NA
v_call: TRBV6-5
j_call: TRBJ2-7
cdr3_nt: TGTGCCAGCAGCGCTAACGGAGTAGAAGAGCAGTACTTC
cdr3_aa: CASSANGVEEQYF

cdr3_length: 16
clone_size: few
d_call: NA
v_call: TRBV6-2/TRBV6-3
j_call: TRBJ1-6
cdr3_nt: TGTGCCAGCAGTTACCCCCGTGGTACGGAGAATTCACCCCTCCACTTT
cdr3_aa: CASSYPRGTENSPLHF

cdr3_length: 13
clone_size: NA
d_call: TRBD1
v_call: TRBV29-1
j_call: TRBJ1-3
cdr3_nt: TGCAGCGTGCACAGGGGCTCTGGAAACACCATATATTTT
cdr3_aa: CSVHRGSGNTIYF

cdr3_length: 12
clone_size: NA
d_call: NA
v_call: TRBV2
j_call: TRBJ2-1
cdr3_nt: TGTGCCAGCAGTGATCCGGGGGATGAGCAGTTCTTC
cdr3_aa: CASSDPGDEQFF

cdr3_length: 11
clone_size: NA
d_call: NA
v_call: TRBV19
j_call: TRBJ1-2
cdr3_nt: TGTGCCAGTAGTACTACAGTCGGCTACACCTTC
cdr3_aa: CASSTTVGYTF

cdr3_length: 15
clone_size: NA
d_call: NA
v_call: TRBV6-2/TRBV6-3
j_call: TRBJ1-5
cdr3_nt: TGTGCCAGCAGTTGGGGGCGGGTTAGCAATCAGCCCCAGCATTTT
cdr3_aa: CASSWGRVSNQPQHF

cdr3_length: 20
clone_size: NA
d_call: TRBD2
v_call: TRBV4-1
j_call: TRBJ2-3
cdr3_nt: TGCGCCAGCAGCCAATCCCCGGGCGGGAGTTTCTCCCTAAGCACAGATACGCAGTATTTT
cdr3_aa: CASSQSPGGSFSLSTDTQYF

cdr3_length: 16
clone_size: NA
d_call: TRBD2
v_call: TRBV28
j_call: TRBJ2-7
cdr3_nt: TGTGCCAGCAGTCCCACTAGCGGGAGGAAATCCTACGAGCAGTACTTC
cdr3_aa: CASSPTSGRKSYEQYF

cdr3_length: 14
clone_size: NA
d_call: NA
v_call: TRBV28
j_call: TRBJ1-2
cdr3_nt: TGTGCCAGCAGTTTAGTGGGTGTTGCGGATGGCTACACCTTC
cdr3_aa: CASSLVGVADGYTF

cdr3_length: 17
clone_size: NA
d_call: TRBD2
v_call: TRBV5-1
j_call: TRBJ2-1
cdr3_nt: TGCGCCAGCAGCTTGGGAGGACTAGCGGGAGAGGGCAATGAGCAGTTCTTC
cdr3_aa: CASSLGGLAGEGNEQFF

cdr3_length: 13
clone_size: NA
d_call: NA
v_call: TRBV5-4
j_call: TRBJ2-3
cdr3_nt: TGTGCCAGCAGCTTGCAGTACGGGTCGACGCAGTATTTT
cdr3_aa: CASSLQYGSTQYF

cdr3_length: 18
clone_size: NA
d_call: TRBD2
v_call: TRBV7-3
j_call: TRBJ2-1
cdr3_nt: TGTGCCAGCAGCTTAACGGGGGCTAGCGGGACGAGAGTCGATGAGCAGTTCTTC
cdr3_aa: CASSLTGASGTRVDEQFF

cdr3_length: 16
clone_size: NA
d_call: NA
v_call: TRBV18
j_call: TRBJ2-7
cdr3_nt: TGTGCCAGCTCACCAGGGAGGACAGGCGCTACCTACGAGCAGTACTTC
cdr3_aa: CASSPGRTGATYEQYF

cdr3_length: 14
clone_size: NA
d_call: NA
v_call: TRBV28
j_call: TRBJ2-2
cdr3_nt: TGTGCCAGCATTCGCAGGGGTCGCACCGGGGAGCTGTTTTTT
cdr3_aa: CASIRRGRTGELFF

cdr3_length: 13
clone_size: NA
d_call: NA
v_call: TRBV30
j_call: TRBJ1-5
cdr3_nt: TGTGCCTGGAGTGTCGGTCTCAATCAGCCCCAGCATTTT
cdr3_aa: CAWSVGLNQPQHF

cdr3_length: 16
clone_size: few
d_call: TRBD2
v_call: TRBV6-4
j_call: TRBJ2-3
cdr3_nt: TGTGCCAGCAGTCTGACTAGCGGGAGAGGCACAGATACGCAGTATTTT
cdr3_aa: CASSLTSGRGTDTQYF

cdr3_length: 15
clone_size: NA
d_call: NA
v_call: TRBV6-5
j_call: TRBJ2-5
cdr3_nt: TGTGCCAGCAGTTACTCCGACTGGAGCCAAGAGACCCAGTACTTC
cdr3_aa: CASSYSDWSQETQYF

cdr3_length: 13
clone_size: NA
d_call: NA
v_call: TRBV30
j_call: TRBJ1-2
cdr3_nt: TGTGCCTGGAGTGTACACACCAACTATGGCTACACCTTC
cdr3_aa: CAWSVHTNYGYTF

cdr3_length: 12
clone_size: NA
d_call: NA
v_call: TRBV7-8
j_call: TRBJ2-1
cdr3_nt: TGTGCCAGCAGCCCCCCCTCCAATGAGCAGTTCTTC
cdr3_aa: CASSPPSNEQFF

cdr3_length: 15
clone_size: NA
d_call: TRBD2
v_call: TRBV7-3
j_call: TRBJ2-3
cdr3_nt: TGTGCCAGCAGCCCCGGGGGGTCTAGCACAGATACGCAGTATTTT
cdr3_aa: CASSPGGSSTDTQYF

cdr3_length: 16
clone_size: NA
d_call: TRBD2
v_call: TRBV5-1
j_call: TRBJ2-1
cdr3_nt: TGCGCCAGCAGCCCTTCCGGGACTAGCGGCCTCAATGAGCAGTTCTTC
cdr3_aa: CASSPSGTSGLNEQFF

cdr3_length: 15
clone_size: NA
d_call: NA
v_call: TRBV6-2/TRBV6-3
j_call: TRBJ1-2
cdr3_nt: TGTGCCAGCAGTCGCGCCATCGCCGGGAACTATGGCTACACCTTC
cdr3_aa: CASSRAIAGNYGYTF

cdr3_length: 15
clone_size: NA
d_call: NA
v_call: TRBV11-2
j_call: TRBJ1-2
cdr3_nt: TGTGCCAGCAGCTTAGATCGGGGGAAAAGGGTAGGCTACACCTTC
cdr3_aa: CASSLDRGKRVGYTF

cdr3_length: 15
clone_size: NA
d_call: NA
v_call: TRBV7-6
j_call: TRBJ2-1
cdr3_nt: TGTGCCAGCAGCTTAGGGGGGGAGCCCCACAATGAGCAGTTCTTC
cdr3_aa: CASSLGGEPHNEQFF

cdr3_length: 15
clone_size: few
d_call: TRBD2
v_call: TRBV9
j_call: TRBJ2-1
cdr3_nt: TGTGCCAGCAGCGCTAGCGGGACCTCCTACAATGAGCAGTTCTTC
cdr3_aa: CASSASGTSYNEQFF

cdr3_length: 15
clone_size: NA
d_call: TRBD1
v_call: TRBV7-8
j_call: TRBJ1-1
cdr3_nt: TGTGCCAGCAGCTTAGCGACAGGGGGGAACACTGAAGCTTTCTTT
cdr3_aa: CASSLATGGNTEAFF

cdr3_length: 15
clone_size: NA
d_call: TRBD1
v_call: TRBV30
j_call: TRBJ2-7
cdr3_nt: TGTGCCTGGAGGAGGGGGACAGAGTTCTCCTACGAGCAGTACTTC
cdr3_aa: CAWRRGTEFSYEQYF

cdr3_length: 14
clone_size: few
d_call: NA
v_call: TRBV7-9
j_call: TRBJ1-2
cdr3_nt: TGTGCCAGCAGTCTACAGGGAATTAACTATGGCTACACCTTC
cdr3_aa: CASSLQGINYGYTF

cdr3_length: 12
clone_size: NA
d_call: NA
v_call: TRBV9
j_call: TRBJ1-5
cdr3_nt: TGTGCCAGCAGCAGGGGGAATCAGCCCCAGCATTTT
cdr3_aa: CASSRGNQPQHF

cdr3_length: 14
clone_size: NA
d_call: NA
v_call: TRBV5-1
j_call: TRBJ1-1
cdr3_nt: TGCGCCAGTTTCTACGACAAATCGAACACTGAAGCTTTCTTT
cdr3_aa: CASFYDKSNTEAFF

cdr3_length: 16
clone_size: NA
d_call: TRBD2
v_call: TRBV7-9
j_call: TRBJ2-7
cdr3_nt: TGTGCCAGCAGCTTAAGGGGAGGGGCCCTCGGCTACGAGCAGTACTTC
cdr3_aa: CASSLRGGALGYEQYF

cdr3_length: 16
clone_size: NA
d_call: TRBD2
v_call: TRBV7-2
j_call: TRBJ2-1
cdr3_nt: TGTGCCAGCAGCTTATTCCTAGCGGACCCCTACAATGAGCAGTTCTTC
cdr3_aa: CASSLFLADPYNEQFF

cdr3_length: 15
clone_size: NA
d_call: NA
v_call: TRBV24-1
j_call: TRBJ2-1
cdr3_nt: TGTGCCACCAGTGATTTTCGAGGAGGCTACAATGAGCAGTTCTTC
cdr3_aa: CATSDFRGGYNEQFF

cdr3_length: 13
clone_size: once
d_call: NA
v_call: TRBV7-3
j_call: TRBJ2-7
cdr3_nt: TGTGCCAGCAGTTCTACAGGGTATAACGAGCAGTACTTC
cdr3_aa: CASSSTGYNEQYF